The 21 T cell receptor beta chains below come from one sample, sequenced in a study of blood T cell dynamics during melanoma immunotherapy. Time point here: week 3, after first cycle of checkpoint inhibitor. The table came from immunoSEQ multiplex PCR; TCRdb's copy has only in-frame clones and leaves some out. The table lists approximately 29,000 clones, roughly 83% of them singletons. The source was blood, collected from a patient treated with checkpoint blockade. The receptors derive from a human donor with melanoma.

The chain recombines TRBV28 with TRBJ1-5; 9 nucleotides line up with TRBD1. Trimming at V came to 7 bases and at J to 7 bases, leaving 11 bases not matched to a gene. The CDR3 sequence is 15 residues long. CDR1 and CDR2 (germline): MDHEN, SYDVKM. The DNA of the CDR3 is TGTGCCAGCAAAAAGGGACAGGGTTTAGGACAGCCCCAGCATTTT. It yields the protein CASKKGQGLGQPQHF. Using reference TRBV28 and TRBJ1-5 for the parts outside the CDR3, the full variable domain is DVKVTQSSRYLVKRTGEKVFLECVQDMDHENMFWYRQDPGLGLRLIYFSYDVKMKEKGDIPEGYSVSREKKERFSLILESASTNQTSMYLCASKKGQGLGQPQHFGDGTRLSIL.

The gene calls are TRBV6-5 and TRBJ2-7; D gene ambiguous. The CDR3 runs to 16 residues. Trimming took off 0 bases at V and 3 bases at J, with 15 bases between the two ends. Germline CDR1 is MNHEY and CDR2 is SVGAGI. This CDR3 is CASSYSFSSLNYEQYF. The CDR3 DNA reads as TGTGCCAGCAGTTACTCGTTTTCGAGCTTGAACTACGAGCAGTACTTC.

The gene calls are TRBV29-1 and TRBJ2-1; D is possibly TRBD1 (5 bases). CDR3 length: 15 residues. V was trimmed by 0 bases and J by 2 bases, leaving 11 bases between them. Germline CDR1 reads SQVTM; CDR2 reads ANQGSEA. The CDR3 coding sequence is TGCAGCGTTGAAGACGGTCTGACAGCCTACAATGAGCAGTTCTTC. Its translation: CSVEDGLTAYNEQFF.

The V and J genes are TRBV6-1 and TRBJ2-3, with a possible D match to TRBD1 (5 bases). CDR1 is MNHNS, CDR2 SASEGT, per germline. The ends were cut back, 3 bases at V and 6 bases at J, with 19 bases in the middle. The CDR3 runs 16 residues. CDR3 loop: CASSEFKGSSRDTQYF. Written as DNA, the CDR3 is TGTGCCAGCAGTGAGTTTAAGGGGTCTAGTCGGGATACGCAGTATTTT.

This clone has only a few counts. The J gene is TRBJ2-7, the V gene TRBV5-4; D could derive from TRBD1 or TRBD2 (5 bases each). The CDR3 spans 11 residues. Trimming took off 4 bases at V and 5 bases at J, with 7 bases between the two ends. Germline CDR1 is SGHNT and CDR2 is YYREEE (reference sequence). The CDR3 loop reads CASSGTHEQYF. As DNA, the CDR3 is TGTGCCAGCAGCGGGACCCACGAGCAGTACTTC. Full variable domain (missing parts from reference TRBV5-4 and TRBJ2-7): ETGVTQSPTHLIKTRGQQVTLRCSSQSGHNTVSWYQQALGQGPQFIFQYYREEENGRGNFPPRFSGLQFPNYSSELNVNALELDDSALYLCASSGTHEQYFGPGTRLTVT.

About this clone itself: Other nucleotide sequences in the sample specify the same CDR3. The chain links TRBV6-6 to TRBJ1-1; D is possibly TRBD1 (6 bases). CDR1 and CDR2 from the germline V gene are MNHNY and SVGAGI (reference sequence). V lost 0 bases and J lost 1, with 6 bases in between. The CDR3 extends over 14 amino acids. The CDR3 region has the DNA TGTGCCAGCAGTTACTCGGGGGCGAACACTGAAGCTTTCTTT. This codes for CASSYSGANTEAFF.

The J gene is TRBJ2-4, the V gene TRBV29-1; 8 nucleotides agree with TRBD1. The V and J ends lost 5 bases and 7 bases, in that order; junction bases with no gene match: 1. CDR1 SQVTM and CDR2 ANQGSEA come from the germline V gene. The CDR3 extends over 11 amino acids. CDR3 sequence: CSVQGANIQYF. The CDR3 region has the DNA TGCAGCGTTCAGGGGGCGAACATTCAGTACTTC. The variable domain in full, with the rest retrieved from reference TRBV29-1 and TRBJ2-4, is SAVISQKPSRDICQRGTSLTIQCQVDSQVTMMFWYRQQPGQSLTLIATANQGSEATYESGFVIDKFPISRPNLTFSTLTVSNMSPEDSSIYLCSVQGANIQYFGAGTRLSVL.

This chain links TRBV5-1 with TRBJ1-6, with D unresolved. The germline V and J ends were trimmed by 2 bases and 10 bases, with 16 bases remaining between them. There are 15 residues in the CDR3. Germline CDR1 is SGHRS and CDR2 is YFSETQ. The CDR3, as DNA: TGCGCCAGCAGCTTAGCAGGTGGGGTATACTCACCCCTCCACTTT. Translation gives CASSLAGGVYSPLHF. The full variable domain, rest sourced from reference TRBV5-1 and TRBJ1-6, is KAGVTQTPRYLIKTRGQQVTLSCSPISGHRSVSWYQQTPGQGLQFLFEYFSETQRNKGNFPGRFSGRQFSNSRSEMNVSTLELGDSALYLCASSLAGGVYSPLHFGNGTRLTVT.

The CDR3 is CASSPPGGAGYQAFF. As DNA, the CDR3 is TGTGCCAGCAGTCCGCCCGGGGGGGCGGGGTATCAAGCTTTCTTT. This chain joins TRBV28 and TRBJ1-1; tentative D call: TRBD1 (6 bases). Trimming removed 5 bases at V and 9 bases at J, with 22 bases between. Germline CDR1 is MDHEN and CDR2 is SYDVKM. The CDR3 loop spans 15 amino acids.

The rearrangement uses TRBV6-5 and TRBJ2-7; D might be TRBD1 (5 bases). CDR3 length equals 14 residues. V was cut by 4 bases and J by 1 base, with 11 bases left in between. Germline V gene data show CDR1 as MNHEY and CDR2 as SVGAGI. The CDR3: CASSFRVESYEQYF. The DNA for the CDR3 is TGTGCCAGCAGTTTCAGGGTTGAGTCCTACGAGCAGTACTTC.

This chain connects TRBV6-6 to TRBJ1-6; 7 bases are a match to TRBD1. After removal of 7 bases from V and 7 bases from J, the junction contained 13 bases not matched to a gene. In germline, CDR1 is MNHNY, CDR2 SVGAGI (reference sequence). The CDR3 consists of 16 residues. CDR3 sequence: CASINTATGLNSPLHF. For the CDR3, the DNA is TGTGCCAGCATCAACACGGCGACAGGGCTGAATTCACCCCTCCACTTT.

V gene TRBV19 combines with J gene TRBJ1-2; the D gene is possibly TRBD1 (5 bases). Germline-derived CDR1 and CDR2 are LNHDA and SQIVND (reference sequence). The CDR3 loop spans 14 amino acids. V was trimmed by 4 bases and J by 4 bases, leaving 13 bases between them. Here the CDR3 reads CASSSWGISYGYTF. The CDR3 DNA reads as TGTGCCAGTAGTAGTTGGGGGATCAGCTATGGCTACACCTTC. Complete variable domain (other parts from reference TRBV19 and TRBJ1-2): DGGITQSPKYLFRKEGQNVTLSCEQNLNHDAMYWYRQDPGQGLRLIYYSQIVNDFQKGDIAEGYSVSREKKESFPLTVTSAQKNPTAFYLCASSSWGISYGYTFGSGTRLTVV.

The rearrangement uses TRBV4-1 and TRBJ2-2; TRBD2 matches 11 bases. Per germline, CDR1 MGHRA and CDR2 YSYEKL. This CDR3 comprises 18 residues. V was pared by 3 bases and J by 4 bases, with 10 bases of the junction left unmatched. CDR3 residues: CASSQHYGTSGATGELFF. CDR3 bases: TGCGCCAGCAGCCAGCACTACGGGACTAGCGGCGCCACCGGGGAGCTGTTTTTT.

This chain links TRBV5-1 with TRBJ1-2, with 9 bases that match TRBD1. This CDR3 comprises 13 residues. V shed 7 bases and J 7 bases; nucleotides not matched to a gene: 8. Germline CDR1 SGHRS, CDR2 YFSETQ. CDR3 DNA sequence: TGCGCCAGCCGTAGTGAGACAGGGGGTGGCTACACCTTC. Its protein is CASRSETGGGYTF.

V gene TRBV4-1 combines with J gene TRBJ1-1; D is ambiguous. The CDR3 totals 14 residues. Germline values: CDR1 MGHRA, CDR2 YSYEKL. V was pared by 4 bases and J by 0 bases, with 9 bases between. The CDR3 DNA follows: TGCGCCAGCAGCCCAAACCCTTTGAACACTGAAGCTTTCTTT. Protein product: CASSPNPLNTEAFF.

The chain employs TRBV5-6 and TRBJ2-3; 7 bases match TRBD1. J gave up 6 bases and V 4 bases, and 8 bases lay outside the gene matches. Germline loops: CDR1 SGHDT, CDR2 YYEEEE. This CDR3 region has 14 residues. The CDR3 region is CASSLRQGKDTQYF. The CDR3 nucleotides read TGTGCCAGCAGCCTTCGACAGGGAAAGGATACGCAGTATTTT.

This chain uses TRBV30 with TRBJ2-7; D is unclear. Trimming shortened V by 0 bases and J by 3 bases, and 9 bases separated the two germline ends. The CDR3 runs 13 residues. CDR1 is GTSNPN and CDR2 is SVGIG in the germline V gene (reference sequence). The CDR3 here is CAWSVLIGYEQYF. CDR3 nucleotide sequence: TGTGCCTGGAGTGTACTGATCGGCTACGAGCAGTACTTC.

The rearrangement links TRBV2 to TRBJ1-6; D perhaps matches TRBD1 (6 bases). Trimming took off 5 bases at V and 0 bases at J, with 8 bases between the two ends. The CDR3 consists of 15 residues. Germline V gene lookup returns CDR1 SNHLY and CDR2 FYNNEI. The CDR3 sequence is CASSTGSSYNSPLHF. In nucleotides, the CDR3 is TGTGCCAGCAGTACAGGGAGCTCCTATAATTCACCCCTCCACTTT.

The chain carries TRBV19 and TRBJ1-2; 8 bases line up with TRBD1. V lost 3 bases, J lost 8 bases, and 2 bases stayed unmatched. CDR3 length equals 12 residues. CDR1 and CDR2 from the germline V gene are LNHDA and SQIVND (reference sequence). The CDR3 DNA reads as TGTGCCAGTAGTATGGGGGACAGGGGCTACACCTTC. Encoded protein: CASSMGDRGYTF.

The rearrangement joins TRBV4-2 to TRBJ2-1; TRBD1 might be the D (6 bases). The V end was cut by 3 bases, the J end by 0 bases, with 9 bases between. Per the germline V gene, CDR1 is LGHNA and CDR2 is YNFKEQ. The CDR3 contains 15 residues. The DNA for the CDR3 is TGTGCCAGCAGCCACCAGGGGTACTCCTACAATGAGCAGTTCTTC. Translated, it gives CASSHQGYSYNEQFF.

The chain couples TRBV11-2 to TRBJ2-7; TRBD1 matches 8 bases. Germline assignment: CDR1 SGHAT and CDR2 FQNNGV. The CDR3 has 18 residues. V lost 0 bases and J lost 3; bases outside the gene matches: 13. CDR3 amino acids: CASSLDPSPLGQGYEQYF. The CDR3 DNA sequence: TGTGCCAGCAGCTTAGATCCCTCCCCTTTAGGACAGGGCTACGAGCAGTACTTC. The variable domain in full, with the rest retrieved from reference TRBV11-2 and TRBJ2-7, is EAGVAQSPRYKIIEKRQSVAFWCNPISGHATLYWYQQILGQGPKLLIQFQNNGVVDDSQLPKDRFSAERLKGVDSTLKIQPAKLEDSAVYLCASSLDPSPLGQGYEQYFGPGTRLTVT.